A single sample is the source of the 18 T cell receptor beta chains below, sequenced in a study of PD-1 blockade in classical Hodgkin lymphoma. Method: immunoSEQ multiplex PCR; TCRdb's copy keeps in-frame clones and lacks some. The table has about 97,000 clones, 65% to 85% seen once. Following autologous stem cell transplantation, relapse occurred in every patient, and exposure to brentuximab vedotin varied. The sample was peripheral blood mononuclear cells (PBMCs), taken at baseline. Receptors were obtained from a human donor with classical Hodgkin lymphoma.

This chain uses TRBV5-4 with TRBJ2-1; 11 nucleotides agree with TRBD2. This CDR3 has 15 amino acids. Trimming removed 4 bases from V and 7 bases from J; junction bases left unmatched: 7. From germline, CDR1 is SGHNT and CDR2 YYREEE (reference sequence). CDR3 protein: CASSDGTSGWNEQFF. The CDR3 bases are TGTGCCAGCAGCGACGGGACTAGCGGCTGGAATGAGCAGTTCTTC.

This chain joins TRBV10-3 and TRBJ2-7; D unresolved. The CDR3 loop spans 12 amino acids. Looked up from germline, CDR1 is ENHRY and CDR2 is SYGVKD. Trimming took off 1 base at V and 5 bases at J, with 6 bases between the two ends. CDR3 region: CAISELINEQYF. The CDR3, as DNA: TGTGCCATCAGTGAGTTGATTAACGAGCAGTACTTC.

V is TRBV10-3 and J is TRBJ1-6; D is undetermined. The germline gives CDR1 ENHRY, CDR2 SYGVKD. The CDR3 sequence is 12 residues long. Trimming pared 0 bases from V and 10 bases from J, leaving 4 bases between. CDR3 amino acids: CAISESDSPLHF. The CDR3 DNA reads TGTGCCATCAGTGAGTCCGACTCACCCCTCCACTTT.

V and J are TRBV10-3 and TRBJ1-1; 7 bases are a match to TRBD1. The CDR3 sequence is 14 residues long. V was clipped by 2 bases and J by 4 bases; unmatched bases: 4. Germline V gives CDR1 ENHRY, CDR2 SYGVKD. The CDR3 DNA reads as TGTGCCATCAGTGAGGACAGGGTCAGCACTGAAGCTTTCTTT. This translates into CAISEDRVSTEAFF.

The V gene is TRBV28, the J gene TRBJ2-1, with D perhaps matching TRBD1 (5 bases). Trimming removed 3 bases from V and 10 bases from J, with 13 bases in between. The CDR3 has 13 residues. Germline V lookup: CDR1 MDHEN, CDR2 SYDVKM. The CDR3 reads CASSLVSQGEQFF. CDR3 DNA: TGTGCCAGCAGTTTGGTCTCCCAGGGCGAGCAGTTCTTC.

The chain carries TRBV29-1 and TRBJ2-5; 7 nucleotides align to TRBD2. Trimming removed 4 bases from V and 5 bases from J; junction bases left unmatched: 4. CDR3 length equals 12 residues. From germline, CDR1 is SQVTM and CDR2 ANQGSEA. CDR3 amino acids: CSVGEGGETQYF. The DNA of the CDR3 is TGCAGCGTTGGGGAGGGAGGGGAGACCCAGTACTTC.

The rearrangement uses TRBV14 and TRBJ1-2; no firm D call. Between the trimmed V and J ends, which lost 3 bases and 8 bases, there was a span of 10 bases. Looked up from germline, CDR1 is SGHDN and CDR2 is FVKESK. The CDR3 is made up of 12 amino acids. CDR3 residues: CASSQTGVGYTF. The CDR3 coding sequence is TGTGCCAGCAGCCAGACCGGGGTGGGCTACACCTTC.

The chain carries TRBV19 and TRBJ1-1; D unclear. Trimming left V 5 bases short and J 3 bases short, with 16 bases between. The CDR3 covers 15 residues. Germline assignment: CDR1 LNHDA and CDR2 SQIVND (reference sequence). CDR3 amino acids: CASSGGFKRDTEAFF. CDR3 coding DNA: TGTGCCAGTAGTGGTGGCTTTAAGAGGGACACTGAAGCTTTCTTT.

The chain employs TRBV2 and TRBJ1-2; TRBD1 matches at 8 bases. The CDR3 loop spans 13 amino acids. Germline CDR1 is SNHLY and CDR2 is FYNNEI. The V segment lost 4 bases and the J segment 8 bases; nucleotides outside the gene matches: 6. In DNA, the CDR3 is TGTGCCAGCAGTGCTAACAGGGGGGGAGGCTACACCTTC. Translation: CASSANRGGGYTF.

The chain is built from TRBV28 and TRBJ2-7; 9 bases align to TRBD1. The germline V gene has CDR1 MDHEN and CDR2 SYDVKM. The trim removed 3 bases at V and 4 bases at J, leaving 4 bases unmatched. CDR3 length equals 14 residues. This chain's CDR3 is CASSFTGGRYEQYF. The CDR3 region has the DNA TGTGCCAGCAGTTTCACAGGGGGCAGGTACGAGCAGTACTTC.

The chain links TRBV4-2 to TRBJ1-1; 9 bases map to TRBD1. This CDR3 contains 12 residues. Germline assignment: CDR1 LGHNA and CDR2 YNFKEQ. The V gene end was trimmed by 4 bases and the J gene end by 11 bases; junction bases not matched to a gene: 5. The CDR3 spells CASSLHRGQAFF. DNA for the CDR3: TGTGCCAGCAGCCTCCACAGGGGGCAGGCTTTCTTT.

This chain connects TRBV5-5 to TRBJ2-7; either TRBD1 or TRBD2 may fit D (5 bases each). CDR3 length equals 12 residues. V was shortened by 1 base and J by 6 bases, with 8 bases between the two germline ends. Germline assignment: CDR1 SGHKS and CDR2 YYEKEE (reference sequence). The CDR3 sequence is CASSLSGGEQYF. CDR3 coding DNA: TGTGCCAGCAGCTTGTCTGGGGGCGAGCAGTACTTC.

This chain joins TRBV27 and TRBJ2-7; 8 bases map to TRBD1. This CDR3 contains 19 residues. After removal of 6 bases from V and 0 bases from J, the junction contained 19 bases not matched to a gene. Germline assignment: CDR1 MNHEY and CDR2 SMNVEV (reference sequence). DNA for the CDR3: TGTGCCAGCAGCCGTAAACCGTCAACCGGGACAGGACTCTCCTACGAGCAGTACTTC. Its protein product is CASSRKPSTGTGLSYEQYF.

This chain uses TRBV9 with TRBJ1-2; D might be TRBD1 (6 bases). The CDR3 is 16 residues long. Germline values: CDR1 SGDLS, CDR2 YYNGEE. V was shortened by 4 bases and J by 7 bases, with 23 bases between the two germline ends. This CDR3 is CASSPRPGQGLGGYTF. The DNA for the CDR3 is TGTGCCAGCAGCCCCCGGCCAGGGCAGGGGTTGGGTGGCTACACCTTC.

The chain employs TRBV18 and TRBJ2-7; 7 bases are a match to TRBD2. Germline V gene data show CDR1 as KGHSH and CDR2 as LQKENI. The V gene end was trimmed by 4 bases and the J gene end by 2 bases; junction bases not matched to a gene: 11. This CDR3 is 16 amino acids long. The CDR3 nucleotides read TGTGCCAGCTCACAAACGAGCGGGAATCAGGCCTACGAGCAGTACTTC. Its translation: CASSQTSGNQAYEQYF. The variable domain in full, completed from reference TRBV18 and TRBJ2-7, reads NAGVMQNPRHLVRRRGQEARLRCSPMKGHSHVYWYRQLPEEGLKFMVYLQKENIIDESGMPKERFSAEFPKEGPSILRIQQVVRGDSAAYFCASSQTSGNQAYEQYFGPGTRLTVT.

The chain employs TRBV5-1 and TRBJ2-1; 7 nucleotides agree with TRBD2. This CDR3 has 13 residues. After removal of 7 bases from V and 11 bases from J, the junction contained 12 bases not matched to a gene. Germline V gene sequence: CDR1 SGHRS, CDR2 YFSETQ. For the CDR3, the DNA is TGCGCCAGCCAGGGACTACCCAATGAGCAGCAGTTCTTC. This codes for CASQGLPNEQQFF.

V and J are TRBV6-5 and TRBJ1-1; 7 positions match TRBD1. The CDR3 extends over 14 amino acids. CDR1 MNHEY and CDR2 SVGAGI come from the germline V gene. V dropped 6 bases and J dropped 4; count of bases not matched to a gene: 8. The CDR3 nucleotides read TGTGCCAGCAGGCCCGGGACAGCGAGCACTGAAGCTTTCTTT. It translates to CASRPGTASTEAFF.

This rearrangement joins TRBV1 to TRBJ1-4; TRBD1 is the table's D call and was not checked against the DNA. TRBV1 is termed a pseudogene. The CDR3 contains 18 residues. CDR3 in DNA: TGCACCAGCAGCCAATTACGGAGAACGGGGGTAGGGGGCGAAAAACTGTTTTTT. Translating gives CTSSQLRRTGVGGEKLFF.